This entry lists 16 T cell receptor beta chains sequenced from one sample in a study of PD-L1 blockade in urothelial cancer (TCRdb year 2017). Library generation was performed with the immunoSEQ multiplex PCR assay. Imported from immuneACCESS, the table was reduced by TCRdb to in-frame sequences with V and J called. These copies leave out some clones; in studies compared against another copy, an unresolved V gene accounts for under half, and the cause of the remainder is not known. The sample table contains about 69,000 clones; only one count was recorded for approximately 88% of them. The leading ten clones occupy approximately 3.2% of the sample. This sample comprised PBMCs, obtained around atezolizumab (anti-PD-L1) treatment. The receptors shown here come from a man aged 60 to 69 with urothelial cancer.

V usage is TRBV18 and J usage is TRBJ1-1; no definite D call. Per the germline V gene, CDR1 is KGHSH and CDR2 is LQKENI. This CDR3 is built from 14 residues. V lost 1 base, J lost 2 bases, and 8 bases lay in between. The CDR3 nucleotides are TGTGCCAGCTCACCACTCCAGGAAAACACTGAAGCTTTCTTT. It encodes CASSPLQENTEAFF. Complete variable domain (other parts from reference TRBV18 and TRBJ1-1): NAGVMQNPRHLVRRRGQEARLRCSPMKGHSHVYWYRQLPEEGLKFMVYLQKENIIDESGMPKERFSAEFPKEGPSILRIQQVVRGDSAAYFCASSPLQENTEAFFGQGTRLTVV.

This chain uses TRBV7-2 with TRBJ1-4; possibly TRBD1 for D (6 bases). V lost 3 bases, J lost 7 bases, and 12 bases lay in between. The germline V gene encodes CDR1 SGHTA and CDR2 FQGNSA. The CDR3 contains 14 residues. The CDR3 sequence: CASSLGGHGEKLFF. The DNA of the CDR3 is TGTGCCAGCAGCTTGGGGGGGCACGGTGAAAAACTGTTTTTT.

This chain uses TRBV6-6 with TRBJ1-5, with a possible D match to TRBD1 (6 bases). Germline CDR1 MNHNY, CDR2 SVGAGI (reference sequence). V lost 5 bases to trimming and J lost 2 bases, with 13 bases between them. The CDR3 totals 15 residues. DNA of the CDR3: TGTGCCAGCAGTGACGACAGGTTGGGCAATCAGCCCCAGCATTTT. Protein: CASSDDRLGNQPQHF.

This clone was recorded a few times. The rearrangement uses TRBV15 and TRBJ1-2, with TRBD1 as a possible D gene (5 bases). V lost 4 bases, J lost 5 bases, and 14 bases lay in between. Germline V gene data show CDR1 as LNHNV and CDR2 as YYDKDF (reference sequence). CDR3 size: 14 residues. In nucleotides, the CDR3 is TGTGCCACCAGCACGGACACTGGATCATATGGCTACACCTTC. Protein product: CATSTDTGSYGYTF. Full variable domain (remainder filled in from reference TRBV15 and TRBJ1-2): DAMVIQNPRYQVTQFGKPVTLSCSQTLNHNVMYWYQQKSSQAPKLLFHYYDKDFNNEADTPDNFQSRRPNTSFCFLDIRSPGLGDTAMYLCATSTDTGSYGYTFGSGTRLTVV.

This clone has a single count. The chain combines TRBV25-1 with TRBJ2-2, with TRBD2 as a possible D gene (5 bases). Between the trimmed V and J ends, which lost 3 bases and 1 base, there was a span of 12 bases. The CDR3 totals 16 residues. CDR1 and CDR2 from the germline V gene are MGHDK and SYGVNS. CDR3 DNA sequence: TGTGCCAGCAGTGACCCCGTACTAGGGAACACCGGGGAGCTGTTTTTT. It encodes CASSDPVLGNTGELFF.

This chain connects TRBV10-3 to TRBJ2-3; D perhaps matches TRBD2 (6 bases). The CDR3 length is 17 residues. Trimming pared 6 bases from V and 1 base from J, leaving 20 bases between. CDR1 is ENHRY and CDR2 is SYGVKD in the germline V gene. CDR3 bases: TGTGCCATCAGAAGAGGAGGGACTCCTGGGGGCACAGATACGCAGTATTTT. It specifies CAIRRGGTPGGTDTQYF.

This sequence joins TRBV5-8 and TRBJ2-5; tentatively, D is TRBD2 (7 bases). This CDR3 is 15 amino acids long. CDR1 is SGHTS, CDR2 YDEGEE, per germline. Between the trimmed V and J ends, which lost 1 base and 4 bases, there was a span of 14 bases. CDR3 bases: TGTGCCAGCAGCTTGAGGGGGAGGGCCGCAGAGACCCAGTACTTC. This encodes CASSLRGRAAETQYF.

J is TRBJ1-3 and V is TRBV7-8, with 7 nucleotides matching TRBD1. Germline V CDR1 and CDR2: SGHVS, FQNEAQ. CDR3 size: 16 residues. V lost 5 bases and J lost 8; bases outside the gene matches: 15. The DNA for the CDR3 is TGTGCCAGCAGCCGGCGAGAGACAGGGATGAGGGACACCATATATTTT. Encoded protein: CASSRRETGMRDTIYF.

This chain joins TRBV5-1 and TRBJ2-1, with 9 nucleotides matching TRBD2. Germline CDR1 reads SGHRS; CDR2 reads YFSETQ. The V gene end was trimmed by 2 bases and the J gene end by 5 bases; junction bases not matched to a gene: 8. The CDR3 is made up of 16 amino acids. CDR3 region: CASSLLAGAPNNEQFF. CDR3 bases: TGCGCCAGCAGCTTATTAGCGGGGGCCCCAAACAATGAGCAGTTCTTC.

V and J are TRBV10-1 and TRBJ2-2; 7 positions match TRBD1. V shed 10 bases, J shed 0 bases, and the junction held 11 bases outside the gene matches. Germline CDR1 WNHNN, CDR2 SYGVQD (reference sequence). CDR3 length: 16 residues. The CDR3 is CATSTTGASNTGELFF. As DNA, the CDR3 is TGCGCCACTTCAACCACAGGGGCCTCGAACACCGGGGAGCTGTTTTTT.

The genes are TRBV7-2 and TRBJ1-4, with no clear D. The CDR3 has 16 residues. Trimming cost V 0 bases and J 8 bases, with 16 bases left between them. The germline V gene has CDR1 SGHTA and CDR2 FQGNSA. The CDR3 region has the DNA TGTGCCAGCAGCTTAGCGGTGCAGGTCCCGTGGGAAAAACTGTTTTTT. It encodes CASSLAVQVPWEKLFF.

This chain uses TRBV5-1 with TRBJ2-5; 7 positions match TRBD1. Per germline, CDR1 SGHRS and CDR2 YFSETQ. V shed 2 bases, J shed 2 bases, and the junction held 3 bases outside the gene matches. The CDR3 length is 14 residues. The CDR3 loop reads CASSFGTVQETQYF. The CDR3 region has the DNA TGCGCCAGCAGCTTCGGGACAGTTCAAGAGACCCAGTACTTC.

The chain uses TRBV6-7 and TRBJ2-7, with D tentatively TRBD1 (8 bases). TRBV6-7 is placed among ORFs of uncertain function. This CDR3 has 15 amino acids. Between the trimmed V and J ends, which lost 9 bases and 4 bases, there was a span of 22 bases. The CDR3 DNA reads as TGTGCCAGGCCGCGCGGCGACAGGGGAGGGTACGAGCAGTACTTC. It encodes CARPRGDRGGYEQYF.

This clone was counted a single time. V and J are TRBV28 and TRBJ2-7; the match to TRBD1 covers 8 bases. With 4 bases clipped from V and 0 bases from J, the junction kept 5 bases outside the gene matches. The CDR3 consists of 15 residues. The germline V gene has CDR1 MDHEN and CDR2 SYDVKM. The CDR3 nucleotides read TGTGCCAGCAGTTCTTGGACAGGGAGCTCCTACGAGCAGTACTTC. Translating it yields CASSSWTGSSYEQYF.

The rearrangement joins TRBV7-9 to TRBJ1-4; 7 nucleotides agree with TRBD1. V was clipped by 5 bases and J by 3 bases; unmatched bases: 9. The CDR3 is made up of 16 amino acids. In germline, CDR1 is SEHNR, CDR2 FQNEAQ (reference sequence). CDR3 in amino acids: CASSKRQGVSNEKLFF. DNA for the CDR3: TGTGCCAGCAGCAAGCGACAGGGCGTCTCTAATGAAAAACTGTTTTTT.

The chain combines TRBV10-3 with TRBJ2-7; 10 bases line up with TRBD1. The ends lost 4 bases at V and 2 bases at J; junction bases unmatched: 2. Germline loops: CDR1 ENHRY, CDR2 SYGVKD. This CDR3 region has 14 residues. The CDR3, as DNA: TGTGCCATCAGTGGGGGACAGGGGCCCTACGAGCAGTACTTC. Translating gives CAISGGQGPYEQYF.